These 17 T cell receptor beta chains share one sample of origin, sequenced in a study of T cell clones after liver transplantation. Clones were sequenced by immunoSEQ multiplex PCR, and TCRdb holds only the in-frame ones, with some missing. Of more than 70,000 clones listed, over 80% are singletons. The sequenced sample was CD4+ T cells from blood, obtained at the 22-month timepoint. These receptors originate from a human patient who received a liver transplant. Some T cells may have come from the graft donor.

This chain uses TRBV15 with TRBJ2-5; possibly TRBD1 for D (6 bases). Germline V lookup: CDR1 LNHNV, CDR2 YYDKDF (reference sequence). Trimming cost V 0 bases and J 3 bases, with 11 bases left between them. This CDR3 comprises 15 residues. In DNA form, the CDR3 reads TGTGCCACCAGCAGAGATCTGGACAGAGAAGAGACCCAGTACTTC. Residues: CATSRDLDREETQYF.

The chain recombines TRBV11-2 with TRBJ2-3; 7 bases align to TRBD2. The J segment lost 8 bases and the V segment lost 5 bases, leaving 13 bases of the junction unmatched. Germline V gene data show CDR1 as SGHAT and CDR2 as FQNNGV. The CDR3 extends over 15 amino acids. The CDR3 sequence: CASSPRTGGGPTQYF. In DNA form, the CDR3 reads TGTGCCAGCAGCCCAAGGACGGGGGGTGGACCTACGCAGTATTTT.

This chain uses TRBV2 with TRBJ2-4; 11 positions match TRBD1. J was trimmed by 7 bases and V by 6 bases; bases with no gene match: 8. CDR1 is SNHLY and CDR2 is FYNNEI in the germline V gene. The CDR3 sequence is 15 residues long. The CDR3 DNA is TGTGCCAGCAGCCTAGGACAGGGGGCGCTGAACATTCAGTACTTC. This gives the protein CASSLGQGALNIQYF.

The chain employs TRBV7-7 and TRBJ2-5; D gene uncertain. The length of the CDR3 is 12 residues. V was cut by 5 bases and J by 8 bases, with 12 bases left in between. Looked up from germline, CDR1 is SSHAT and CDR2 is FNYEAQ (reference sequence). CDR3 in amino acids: CASSPPLGTQYF. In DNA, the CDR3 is TGTGCCAGCAGCCCACCACTGGGTACCCAGTACTTC.

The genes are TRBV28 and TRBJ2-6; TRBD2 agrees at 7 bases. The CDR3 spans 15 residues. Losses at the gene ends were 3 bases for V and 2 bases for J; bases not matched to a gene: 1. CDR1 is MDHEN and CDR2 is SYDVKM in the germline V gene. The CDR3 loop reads CASSLSGAGANVLTF. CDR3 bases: TGTGCCAGCAGTTTGAGCGGGGCTGGGGCCAACGTCCTGACTTTC.

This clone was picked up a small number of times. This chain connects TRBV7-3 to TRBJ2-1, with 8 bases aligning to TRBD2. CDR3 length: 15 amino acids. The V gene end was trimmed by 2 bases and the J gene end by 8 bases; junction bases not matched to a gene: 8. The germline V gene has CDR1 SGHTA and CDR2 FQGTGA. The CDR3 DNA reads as TGTGCCAGCAGCTTATCAGCGGGAGCTGTTGATGAGCAGTTCTTC. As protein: CASSLSAGAVDEQFF.

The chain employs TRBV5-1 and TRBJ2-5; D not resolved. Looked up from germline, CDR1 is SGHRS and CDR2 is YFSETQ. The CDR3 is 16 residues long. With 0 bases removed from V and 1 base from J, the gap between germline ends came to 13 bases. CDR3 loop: CASSLGIQRIQETQYF. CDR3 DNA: TGCGCCAGCAGCTTGGGGATACAGAGGATCCAAGAGACCCAGTACTTC.

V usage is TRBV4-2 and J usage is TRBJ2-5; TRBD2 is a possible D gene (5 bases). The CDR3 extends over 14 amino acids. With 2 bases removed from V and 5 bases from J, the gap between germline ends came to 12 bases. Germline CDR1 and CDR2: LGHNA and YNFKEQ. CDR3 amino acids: CASSQSGRGETQYF. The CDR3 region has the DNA TGTGCCAGCAGCCAAAGCGGTCGAGGGGAGACCCAGTACTTC.

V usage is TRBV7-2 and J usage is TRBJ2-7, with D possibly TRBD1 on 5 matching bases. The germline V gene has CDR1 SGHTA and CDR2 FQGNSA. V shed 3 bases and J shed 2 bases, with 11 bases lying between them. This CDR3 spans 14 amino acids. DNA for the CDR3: TGTGCCAGCAGCTTGGGTTTAGGGGCCTACGAGCAGTACTTC. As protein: CASSLGLGAYEQYF.

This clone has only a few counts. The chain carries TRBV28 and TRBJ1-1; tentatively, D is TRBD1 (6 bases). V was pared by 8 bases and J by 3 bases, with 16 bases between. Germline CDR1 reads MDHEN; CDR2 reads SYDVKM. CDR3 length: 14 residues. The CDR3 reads CASVEQGRYTEAFF. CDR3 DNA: TGTGCCAGCGTAGAACAGGGACGTTACACTGAAGCTTTCTTT.

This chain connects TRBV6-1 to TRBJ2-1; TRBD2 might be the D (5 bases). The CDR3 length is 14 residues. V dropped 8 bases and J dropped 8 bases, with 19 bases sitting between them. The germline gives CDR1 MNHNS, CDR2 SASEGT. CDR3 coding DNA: TGTGCCAGCGGACTCACTATGGCCCCGGATGAGCAGTTCTTC. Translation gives CASGLTMAPDEQFF.

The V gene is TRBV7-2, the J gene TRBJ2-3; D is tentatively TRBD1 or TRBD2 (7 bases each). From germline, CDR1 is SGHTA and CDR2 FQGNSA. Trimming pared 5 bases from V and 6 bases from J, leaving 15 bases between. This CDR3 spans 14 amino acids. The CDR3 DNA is TGTGCCAGCAGCGCCTACAGGGGAGGGGATACGCAGTATTTT. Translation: CASSAYRGGDTQYF. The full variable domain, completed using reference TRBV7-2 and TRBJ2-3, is GAGVSQSPSNKVTEKGKDVELRCDPISGHTALYWYRQSLGQGLEFLIYFQGNSAPDKSGLPSDRFSAERTGGSVSTLTIQRTQQEDSAVYLCASSAYRGGDTQYFGPGTRLTVL.

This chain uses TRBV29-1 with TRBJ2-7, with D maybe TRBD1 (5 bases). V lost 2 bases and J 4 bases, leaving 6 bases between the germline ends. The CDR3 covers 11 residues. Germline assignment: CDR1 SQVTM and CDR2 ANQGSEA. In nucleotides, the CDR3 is TGCAGCGTTGAAAAGGGGTACGAGCAGTACTTC. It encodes CSVEKGYEQYF.

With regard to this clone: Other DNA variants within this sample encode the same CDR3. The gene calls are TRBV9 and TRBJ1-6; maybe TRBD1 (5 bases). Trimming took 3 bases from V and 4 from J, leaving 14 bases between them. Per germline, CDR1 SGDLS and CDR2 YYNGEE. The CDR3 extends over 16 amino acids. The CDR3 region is CASSERQGSYNSPLHF. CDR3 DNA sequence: TGTGCCAGCAGCGAAAGGCAGGGATCGTATAATTCACCCCTCCACTTT.

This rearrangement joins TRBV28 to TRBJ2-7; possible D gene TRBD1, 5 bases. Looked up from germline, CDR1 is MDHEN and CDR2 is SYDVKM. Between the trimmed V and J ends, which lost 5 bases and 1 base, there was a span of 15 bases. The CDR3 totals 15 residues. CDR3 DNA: TGTGCCAGCAGTCTCCCTACTCAGGGTTCCTACGAGCAGTACTTC. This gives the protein CASSLPTQGSYEQYF.

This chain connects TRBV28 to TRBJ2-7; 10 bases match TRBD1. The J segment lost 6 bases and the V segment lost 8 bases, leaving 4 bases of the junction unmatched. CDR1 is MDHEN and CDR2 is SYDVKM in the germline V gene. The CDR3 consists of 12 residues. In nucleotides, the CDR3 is TGTGCCAGCTGGGACAGGGGCCGCGAGCAGTACTTC. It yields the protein CASWDRGREQYF.

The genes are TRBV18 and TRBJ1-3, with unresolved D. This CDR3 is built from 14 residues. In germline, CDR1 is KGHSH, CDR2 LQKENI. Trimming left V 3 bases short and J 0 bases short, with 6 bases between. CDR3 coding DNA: TGTGCCAGCTCACCCGGAGGCTCTGGAAACACCATATATTTT. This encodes CASSPGGSGNTIYF. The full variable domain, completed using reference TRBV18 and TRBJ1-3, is NAGVMQNPRHLVRRRGQEARLRCSPMKGHSHVYWYRQLPEEGLKFMVYLQKENIIDESGMPKERFSAEFPKEGPSILRIQQVVRGDSAAYFCASSPGGSGNTIYFGEGSWLTVV.